Below, 25 T cell receptor beta chains from the same sample are listed, as sequenced in a study of T cell responses to AZD1222 COVID-19 vaccine. Sequenced by immunoSEQ multiplex PCR; TCRdb stores in-frame clones only, minus some. The sample holds some 97,000 clones; 85% to 90% are singletons and the top ten take around 17%. Here the sequenced sample was peripheral blood, taken on day 0 of AZD1222 vaccination. These receptors originate from an adult in good health.

The V and J genes are TRBV5-5 and TRBJ1-2, with D unresolved. The germline V and J ends were trimmed by 4 bases and 8 bases, with 27 bases remaining between them. Germline V gene lookup returns CDR1 SGHKS and CDR2 YYEKEE (reference sequence). The CDR3 is 17 residues long. DNA for the CDR3: TGTGCCAGCAGCCAACTCTTCGGGGAAAACTACGTTATGGGCTACACCTTC. Its translation is CASSQLFGENYVMGYTF. Full variable domain (rest looked up from reference TRBV5-5 and TRBJ1-2): DAGVTQSPTHLIKTRGQQVTLRCSPISGHKSVSWYQQVLGQGPQFIFQYYEKEERGRGNFPDRFSARQFPNYSSELNVNALLLGDSALYLCASSQLFGENYVMGYTFGSGTRLTVV.

The V gene is TRBV6-6, the J gene TRBJ2-3; perhaps TRBD2 as D (5 bases). Germline V gene data show CDR1 as MNHNY and CDR2 as SVGAGI (reference sequence). CDR3 length equals 15 residues. With 2 bases removed from V and 1 base from J, the gap between germline ends came to 10 bases. The CDR3 sequence is CASSYKEAGTDTQYF. The CDR3 bases are TGTGCCAGCAGTTACAAGGAGGCGGGCACAGATACGCAGTATTTT.

This chain connects TRBV9 to TRBJ1-2; the match to TRBD1 covers 7 bases. CDR3 size: 15 residues. Germline V gene sequence: CDR1 SGDLS, CDR2 YYNGEE. V lost 4 bases and J lost 4; bases outside the gene matches: 10. The CDR3 DNA is TGTGCCAGCAGCTCTCGTTCCGGACAGGTCTATGGCTACACCTTC. Its translation is CASSSRSGQVYGYTF.

V gene TRBV10-3 combines with J gene TRBJ1-1, with a possible D match to TRBD1 (6 bases). V lost 4 bases, J lost 3 bases, and 15 bases lay in between. The CDR3 spans 15 residues. Germline CDR1 is ENHRY and CDR2 is SYGVKD. The CDR3 DNA sequence: TGTGCCATCAGTGTGGGGGGGGCTGGGGACACTGAAGCTTTCTTT. Protein sequence: CAISVGGAGDTEAFF.

The rearrangement joins TRBV24-1 to TRBJ2-2, with D possibly being TRBD1 (6 bases). Germline CDR1 and CDR2: KGHDR and SFDVKD. CDR3 size: 15 residues. V was clipped by 4 bases and J by 1 base, with 9 bases between them. The CDR3 spells CATSDLQGNTGELFF. In DNA, the CDR3 is TGTGCCACCAGTGACTTACAGGGGAACACCGGGGAGCTGTTTTTT.

V usage is TRBV7-2 and J usage is TRBJ1-1; TRBD1 might be the D (5 bases). Germline lookup yields CDR1 SGHTA and CDR2 FQGNSA. The V gene lost 6 bases and the J gene lost 5 bases, with 10 bases spanning the gap. The CDR3 is made up of 12 amino acids. The CDR3 nucleotides read TGTGCCAGCAGTCCGGAGGGGACTGAAGCTTTCTTT. This sequence encodes CASSPEGTEAFF.

The chain combines TRBV7-9 with TRBJ2-1, with D uncertain. V was trimmed by 2 bases and J by 1 base, leaving 6 bases between them. CDR1 and CDR2 from the germline V gene are SEHNR and FQNEAQ (reference sequence). The CDR3 runs 14 residues. CDR3: CASSLFGSYNEQFF. CDR3 in DNA: TGTGCCAGCAGCTTATTTGGGTCCTACAATGAGCAGTTCTTC.

This chain uses TRBV19 with TRBJ1-1; D unclear. Trimming took 6 bases from V and 1 from J, leaving 15 bases between them. Germline V gene lookup returns CDR1 LNHDA and CDR2 SQIVND (reference sequence). This CDR3 has 15 amino acids. DNA for the CDR3: TGTGCCAGTAGAGGTGGTCCGATCACGAACACTGAAGCTTTCTTT. Protein product: CASRGGPITNTEAFF.

V and J are TRBV3-1 (or the pseudogene TRBV3-2) and TRBJ1-6; no reliable D call. Germline V lookup: CDR1 LGHDT, CDR2 YNNKEL (reference sequence). V shed 1 base and J shed 7 bases, with 14 bases lying between them. The CDR3 consists of 16 residues. The CDR3 DNA sequence: TGTGCCAGCAGCCAAGGAGGGCCAGCTACAAATTCACCCCTCCACTTT. Protein product: CASSQGGPATNSPLHF.

This clone came up once. The gene calls are TRBV29-1 and TRBJ2-1, with 8 bases that match TRBD2. The V gene end was trimmed by 2 bases and the J gene end by 5 bases; junction bases not matched to a gene: 8. Per germline, CDR1 SQVTM and CDR2 ANQGSEA. This CDR3 is built from 15 residues. The CDR3 here is CSVESGSSFDNEQFF. CDR3 coding DNA: TGCAGCGTTGAAAGCGGGAGTTCGTTCGACAATGAGCAGTTCTTC.

This rearrangement joins TRBV28 to TRBJ2-7; TRBD2 is a possible D gene (6 bases). The V end was cut by 6 bases, the J end by 4 bases, with 19 bases between. The CDR3 is made up of 15 amino acids. From germline, CDR1 is MDHEN and CDR2 SYDVKM. CDR3 DNA: TGTGCCAGCAGAGGGGCGGCGGGAAAAGAGTACGAGCAGTACTTC. It translates to CASRGAAGKEYEQYF. Variable domain in full (rest from reference TRBV28 and TRBJ2-7): DVKVTQSSRYLVKRTGEKVFLECVQDMDHENMFWYRQDPGLGLRLIYFSYDVKMKEKGDIPEGYSVSREKKERFSLILESASTNQTSMYLCASRGAAGKEYEQYFGPGTRLTVT.

The chain carries TRBV5-1 and TRBJ1-1, with D unclear. CDR1 and CDR2 from the germline V gene are SGHRS and YFSETQ. The CDR3 extends over 16 amino acids. The V gene lost 4 bases and the J gene lost 6 bases, with 22 bases spanning the gap. The CDR3 reads CASSLTWATPNPEAFF. As DNA, the CDR3 is TGCGCCAGCAGCCTTACATGGGCGACCCCTAACCCTGAAGCTTTCTTT.

The chain uses TRBV19 and TRBJ1-4; no clear D. The CDR3 consists of 17 residues. Germline loops: CDR1 LNHDA, CDR2 SQIVND (reference sequence). V was pared by 6 bases and J by 5 bases, with 22 bases between. CDR3 DNA sequence: TGTGCCAGTAGGCCCCGGATGTTGGAAAGTAGAAATGAAAAACTGTTTTTT. Its protein product is CASRPRMLESRNEKLFF.

J is TRBJ1-5 and V is TRBV24-1, with D possibly being TRBD1 (6 bases). Germline CDR1 is KGHDR and CDR2 is SFDVKD. The CDR3 extends over 14 amino acids. Trimming took off 10 bases at V and 7 bases at J, with 19 bases between the two ends. The CDR3 DNA is TGTGCCACGGCTAAACAGGGATCGGGGCAGCCCCAGCATTTT. This sequence encodes CATAKQGSGQPQHF.

V is TRBV11-2 and J is TRBJ1-5; weak D call: TRBD1 (5 bases). Trimming cost V 1 base and J 5 bases, with 6 bases left between them. This CDR3 region has 13 residues. Germline V gene lookup returns CDR1 SGHAT and CDR2 FQNNGV. The CDR3 DNA reads TGTGCCAGCAGCTTAGTCAGGGATCAGCCCCAGCATTTT. Its translation is CASSLVRDQPQHF. Full variable domain (rest looked up from reference TRBV11-2 and TRBJ1-5): EAGVAQSPRYKIIEKRQSVAFWCNPISGHATLYWYQQILGQGPKLLIQFQNNGVVDDSQLPKDRFSAERLKGVDSTLKIQPAKLEDSAVYLCASSLVRDQPQHFGDGTRLSIL.

The V and J genes are TRBV6-1 and TRBJ2-5; unclear D gene. CDR3 length: 15 amino acids. V was trimmed by 0 bases and J by 5 bases, leaving 13 bases between them. Germline CDR1 is MNHNS and CDR2 is SASEGT. The CDR3 here is CASSEAIIKDETQYF. The CDR3, as DNA: TGTGCCAGCAGTGAAGCCATCATCAAGGACGAGACCCAGTACTTC.

Here the CDR3 reads CASSPLSTEAFF. DNA of the CDR3: TGTGCCAGCAGCCCGTTGAGCACTGAAGCTTTCTTT. V and J are TRBV7-8 and TRBJ1-1; D uncertain. Trimming took 5 bases from V and 4 from J, leaving 8 bases between them. The length of the CDR3 is 12 residues. CDR1 and CDR2 (germline): SGHVS, FQNEAQ.

The chain joins TRBV10-1 to TRBJ1-2; no firm D call. CDR1 is WNHNN, CDR2 SYGVQD, per germline (reference sequence). V dropped 6 bases and J dropped 6 bases, with 17 bases sitting between them. This CDR3 spans 14 amino acids. The CDR3 region is CASRVHPGRNGYTF. CDR3 coding DNA: TGCGCCAGCAGGGTCCACCCGGGCAGGAATGGCTACACCTTC.

V and J are TRBV19 and TRBJ2-1, with unresolved D. V was shortened by 3 bases and J by 9 bases, with 15 bases between the two germline ends. This CDR3 comprises 14 residues. Per the germline V gene, CDR1 is LNHDA and CDR2 is SQIVND (reference sequence). The CDR3 DNA reads as TGTGCCAGTAGTATTCGAACACGGCCGGGTGAGCAGTTCTTC. It codes for CASSIRTRPGEQFF. Based on the CDR3 plus reference TRBV19 and TRBJ2-1, the full variable domain is DGGITQSPKYLFRKEGQNVTLSCEQNLNHDAMYWYRQDPGQGLRLIYYSQIVNDFQKGDIAEGYSVSREKKESFPLTVTSAQKNPTAFYLCASSIRTRPGEQFFGPGTRLTVL.

This clone was detected only once. The J gene is TRBJ1-4, the V gene TRBV4-1; possibly TRBD1 for D (6 bases). CDR3 length equals 14 residues. Per the germline V gene, CDR1 is MGHRA and CDR2 is YSYEKL. V was trimmed by 1 base and J by 6 bases, leaving 9 bases between them. CDR3 coding DNA: TGCGCCAGCAGCCAAGGCCAGGGGTATGAAAAACTGTTTTTT. This codes for CASSQGQGYEKLFF.

The gene calls are TRBV30 and TRBJ1-1, with D possibly being TRBD1 (5 bases). V dropped 0 bases and J dropped 5 bases, with 22 bases sitting between them. This CDR3 contains 17 residues. CDR1 and CDR2 from the germline V gene are GTSNPN and SVGIG (reference sequence). The CDR3 DNA is TGTGCCTGGAGTGTACCGGCTCCAATCCAGGGAGAAACTGAAGCTTTCTTT. It encodes CAWSVPAPIQGETEAFF.

The rearrangement uses TRBV19 and TRBJ1-3, with D unresolved. The CDR3 totals 16 residues. Between the trimmed V and J ends, which lost 3 bases and 0 bases, there was a span of 12 bases. CDR1 is LNHDA, CDR2 SQIVND, per germline (reference sequence). The CDR3 coding sequence is TGTGCCAGTAGTATTCAACCCCAGAACTCTGGAAACACCATATATTTT. It specifies CASSIQPQNSGNTIYF.

The V call is TRBV27, the J call TRBJ2-1, with no clear D. Germline CDR1 and CDR2: MNHEY and SMNVEV (reference sequence). Trimming removed 5 bases at V and 8 bases at J, with 10 bases between. This CDR3 spans 12 amino acids. The DNA for the CDR3 is TGTGCCAGCAGTCAGCAGAACTATGAGCAGTTCTTC. Protein: CASSQQNYEQFF.

The DNA of the CDR3 is TGTGCCAGCAGCTTGGGACCGCAGACTGGAAACACCATATATTTT. Translation gives CASSLGPQTGNTIYF. This sequence joins TRBV5-5 and TRBJ1-3, with D unresolved. The germline V and J ends were trimmed by 0 bases and 2 bases, with 9 bases remaining between them. The CDR3 has 15 residues. Germline CDR1 reads SGHKS; CDR2 reads YYEKEE (reference sequence).

The chain employs TRBV6-5 and TRBJ1-3, with a weak D call TRBD1 (5 bases). V was cut by 6 bases and J by 4 bases, with 13 bases left in between. Germline V gives CDR1 MNHEY, CDR2 SVGAGI. The CDR3 extends over 14 amino acids. The CDR3 nucleotides read TGTGCCAGCAGCCGGTCGGGGGACGGAAACACCATATATTTT. It translates to CASSRSGDGNTIYF.